A single sample is the source of the 6 T cell receptor beta chains below, sequenced in a study of Tregs in tolerant kidney transplant recipients (dated by TCRdb to between 2019 and 2020). The library was made by the immunoSEQ multiplex PCR assay. TCRdb took this table from immuneACCESS and kept in-frame rearrangements with V and J called. Such tables lack part of the clones; where checked against another copy, unresolved V genes explain under half of the gap, and the rest is unexplained. For this sample the table gives around 30,000 clones, of which about 79% were detected only once. The top ten clones comprise approximately 2.1% of the sample. These receptors have no known antigen. The sequenced sample consisted of Tregs from blood cultured with allogeneic cells. Receptors were obtained from a human donor in good health.

This clone was detected a few times. The rearrangement links TRBV6-1 to TRBJ1-2; D is undetermined. V lost 8 bases and J lost 4, with 11 bases in between. Looked up from germline, CDR1 is MNHNS and CDR2 is SASEGT. CDR3 size: 12 residues. The CDR3 nucleotides are TGTGCCAGCGGGCAGGTCCTCTATGGCTACACCTTC. Its translation is CASGQVLYGYTF.

V is TRBV6-6 and J is TRBJ2-7, with D tentatively TRBD2 (5 bases). The V end was cut by 6 bases, the J end by 6 bases, with 6 bases between. Germline V CDR1 and CDR2: MNHNY, SVGAGI (reference sequence). This CDR3 has 10 residues. As DNA, the CDR3 is TGTGCCAGCAGCAGCGGCGAGCAGTACTTC. This sequence encodes CASSSGEQYF.

This chain links TRBV5-1 with TRBJ2-7; D is undetermined. The ends were cut back, 5 bases at V and 1 base at J, with 13 bases in the middle. Germline CDR1 and CDR2: SGHRS and YFSETQ. CDR3 length equals 14 residues. The CDR3 is CASSRAEPSYEQYF. CDR3 nucleotide sequence: TGCGCCAGCAGTAGAGCCGAGCCATCCTACGAGCAGTACTTC.

The chain has TRBV5-1 and TRBJ1-4, with D possibly matching TRBD1 (5 bases). Germline V CDR1 and CDR2: SGHRS, YFSETQ. V lost 5 bases, J lost 3 bases, and 14 bases lay in between. CDR3 size: 15 residues. The CDR3: CASSYVGAPNEKLFF. The CDR3 bases are TGCGCCAGCAGTTACGTAGGGGCGCCTAATGAAAAACTGTTTTTT.

V usage is TRBV7-9 and J usage is TRBJ2-5, with 7 bases identical to TRBD1. The trim removed 5 bases at V and 5 bases at J, leaving 8 bases unmatched. CDR1 and CDR2 (germline): SEHNR, FQNEAQ (reference sequence). The CDR3 consists of 14 residues. CDR3 protein: CASSVYRGGETQYF. The DNA for the CDR3 is TGTGCCAGCAGCGTTTACAGGGGCGGCGAGACCCAGTACTTC.

The CDR3 DNA reads TGCGCCAGCAGCCAAGTCGCTTCGTGGACAGATAGTAACTATGGCTACACCTTC. Residues: CASSQVASWTDSNYGYTF. V and J are TRBV4-1 and TRBJ1-2, with D maybe TRBD1 (6 bases). The CDR3 is 18 residues long. Germline loops: CDR1 MGHRA, CDR2 YSYEKL. Trimming pared 1 base from V and 1 base from J, leaving 19 bases between.